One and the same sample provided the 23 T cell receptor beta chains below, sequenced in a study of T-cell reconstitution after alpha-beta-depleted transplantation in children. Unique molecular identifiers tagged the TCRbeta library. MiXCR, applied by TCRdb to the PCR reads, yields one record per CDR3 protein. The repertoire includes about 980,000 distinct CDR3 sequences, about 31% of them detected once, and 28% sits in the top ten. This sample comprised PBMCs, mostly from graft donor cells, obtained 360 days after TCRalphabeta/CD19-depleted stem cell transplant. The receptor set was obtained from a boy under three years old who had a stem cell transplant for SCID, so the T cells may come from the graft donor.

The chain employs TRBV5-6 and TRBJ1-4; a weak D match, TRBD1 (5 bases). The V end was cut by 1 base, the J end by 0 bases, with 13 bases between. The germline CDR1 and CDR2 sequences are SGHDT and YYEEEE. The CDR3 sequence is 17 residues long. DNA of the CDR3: TGTGCCAGCAGCTTGACCCCACCGGGGGCAACTAATGAAAAACTGTTTTTT. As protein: CASSLTPPGATNEKLFF.

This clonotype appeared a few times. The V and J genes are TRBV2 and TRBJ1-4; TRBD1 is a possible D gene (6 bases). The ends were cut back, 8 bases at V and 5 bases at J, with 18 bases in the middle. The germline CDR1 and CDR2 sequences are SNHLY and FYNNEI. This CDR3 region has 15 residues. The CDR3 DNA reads TGTGCCAGCGGCCCACGACAGGTTATCAATGAAAAACTGTTTTTT. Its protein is CASGPRQVINEKLFF.

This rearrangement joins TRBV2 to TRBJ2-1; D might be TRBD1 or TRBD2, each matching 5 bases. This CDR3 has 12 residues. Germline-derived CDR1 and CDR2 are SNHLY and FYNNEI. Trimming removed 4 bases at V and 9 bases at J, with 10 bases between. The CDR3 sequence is CASSGRGGEQFF. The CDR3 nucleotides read TGTGCCAGCAGTGGCCGGGGCGGTGAGCAGTTCTTC.

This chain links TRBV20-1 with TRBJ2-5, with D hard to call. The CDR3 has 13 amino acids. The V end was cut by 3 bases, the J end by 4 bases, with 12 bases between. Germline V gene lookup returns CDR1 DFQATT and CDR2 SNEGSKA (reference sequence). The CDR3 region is CSASLDGRETQYF. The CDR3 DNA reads TGCAGTGCTAGCTTGGATGGGCGAGAGACCCAGTACTTC.

This CDR3 reads CASTHTSGETSTDTQYF. CDR3 nucleotide sequence: TGTGCCAGCACCCATACCAGCGGGGAGACTAGCACAGATACGCAGTATTTT. This rearrangement joins TRBV12-3 or TRBV12-4 to TRBJ2-3, with 7 bases identical to TRBD2. Trimming took 7 bases from V and 0 from J; bases not matched to a gene: 13. The CDR3 has 17 amino acids.

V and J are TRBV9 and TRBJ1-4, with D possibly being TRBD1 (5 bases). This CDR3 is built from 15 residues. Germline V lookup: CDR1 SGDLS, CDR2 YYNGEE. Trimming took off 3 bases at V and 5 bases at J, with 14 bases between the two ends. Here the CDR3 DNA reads TGTGCCAGCAGCGCCGGGGGGAGGCTAAATGAAAAACTGTTTTTT. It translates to CASSAGGRLNEKLFF. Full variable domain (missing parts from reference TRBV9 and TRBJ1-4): DSGVTQTPKHLITATGQRVTLRCSPRSGDLSVYWYQQSLDQGLQFLIQYYNGEERAKGNILERFSAQQFPDLHSELNLSSLELGDSALYFCASSAGGRLNEKLFFGSGTQLSVL.

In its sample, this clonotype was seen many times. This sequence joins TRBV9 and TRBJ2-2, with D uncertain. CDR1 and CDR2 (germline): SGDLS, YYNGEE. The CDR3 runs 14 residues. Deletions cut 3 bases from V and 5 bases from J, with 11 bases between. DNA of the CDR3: TGTGCCAGCAGCGGTATTAGACTTACCGGGGAGCTGTTTTTT. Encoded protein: CASSGIRLTGELFF.

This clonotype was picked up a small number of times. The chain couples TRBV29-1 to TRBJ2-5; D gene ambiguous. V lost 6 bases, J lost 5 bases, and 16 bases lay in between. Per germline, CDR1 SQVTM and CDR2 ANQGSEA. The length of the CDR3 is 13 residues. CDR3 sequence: CSVKPKFRETQYF. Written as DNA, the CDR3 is TGCAGCGTCAAACCTAAGTTTAGGGAGACCCAGTACTTC. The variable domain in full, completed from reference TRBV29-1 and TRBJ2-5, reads SAVISQKPSRDICQRGTSLTIQCQVDSQVTMMFWYRQQPGQSLTLIATANQGSEATYESGFVIDKFPISRPNLTFSTLTVSNMSPEDSSIYLCSVKPKFRETQYFGPGTRLLVL.

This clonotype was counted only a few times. CDR3 residues: CASSLPRQASPLHF. The DNA of the CDR3 is TGTGCCAGCAGCTTACCCAGACAGGCTTCACCCCTCCACTTT. The chain couples TRBV5-6 to TRBJ1-6, with D maybe TRBD1 (6 bases). CDR1 SGHDT and CDR2 YYEEEE come from the germline V gene. There are 14 residues in the CDR3. Trimming stripped 2 bases from V and 9 bases from J, with 12 bases between.

The CDR3 sequence: CSVEEGFGETQYF. The DNA of the CDR3 is TGCAGCGTTGAAGAGGGCTTTGGGGAGACCCAGTACTTC. This chain uses TRBV29-1 with TRBJ2-5; no clear D. There are 13 residues in the CDR3. CDR1 is SQVTM, CDR2 ANQGSEA, per germline. V was pared by 0 bases and J by 5 bases, with 10 bases between.

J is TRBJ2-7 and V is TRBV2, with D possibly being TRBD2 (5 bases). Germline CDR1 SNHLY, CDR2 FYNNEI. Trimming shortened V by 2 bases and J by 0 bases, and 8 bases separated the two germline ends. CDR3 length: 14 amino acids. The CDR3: CASSEPGSSYEQYF. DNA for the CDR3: TGTGCCAGCAGTGAACCGGGGAGCTCCTACGAGCAGTACTTC.

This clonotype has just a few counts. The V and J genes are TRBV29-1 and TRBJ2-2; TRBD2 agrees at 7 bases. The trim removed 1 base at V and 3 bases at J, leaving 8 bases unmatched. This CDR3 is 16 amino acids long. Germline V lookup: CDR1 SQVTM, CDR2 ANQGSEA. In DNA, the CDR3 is TGCAGCGTTGAAGGAGGGGAGGGCACTCACACCGGGGAGCTGTTTTTT. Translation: CSVEGGEGTHTGELFF.

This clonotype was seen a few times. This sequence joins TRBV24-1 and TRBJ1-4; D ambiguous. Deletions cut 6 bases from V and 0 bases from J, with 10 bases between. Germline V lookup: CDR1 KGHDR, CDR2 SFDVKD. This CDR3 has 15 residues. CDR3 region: CATSRGLATNEKLFF. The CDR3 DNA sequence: TGTGCCACCAGTCGAGGACTTGCAACTAATGAAAAACTGTTTTTT.

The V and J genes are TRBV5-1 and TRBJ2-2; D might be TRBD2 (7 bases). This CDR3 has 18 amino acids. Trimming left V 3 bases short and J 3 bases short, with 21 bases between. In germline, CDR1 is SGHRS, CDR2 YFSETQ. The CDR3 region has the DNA TGCGCCAGCAGCTATATTTTAAGTGGGGGGGCCTACACCGGGGAGCTGTTTTTT. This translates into CASSYILSGGAYTGELFF.

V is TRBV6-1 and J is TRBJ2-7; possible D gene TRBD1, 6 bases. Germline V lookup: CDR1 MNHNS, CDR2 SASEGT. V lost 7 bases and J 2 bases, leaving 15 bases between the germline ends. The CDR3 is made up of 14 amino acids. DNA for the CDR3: TGTGCCAGCACACCGGGACATCCCCCCTACGAGCAGTACTTC. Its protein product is CASTPGHPPYEQYF.

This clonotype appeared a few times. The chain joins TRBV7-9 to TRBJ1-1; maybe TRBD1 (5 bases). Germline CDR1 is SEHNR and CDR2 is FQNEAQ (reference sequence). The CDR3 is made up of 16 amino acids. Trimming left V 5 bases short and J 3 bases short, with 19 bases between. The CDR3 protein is CASSPPRVRRHTEAFF. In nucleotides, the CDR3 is TGTGCCAGCAGCCCGCCCAGGGTGCGAAGGCACACTGAAGCTTTCTTT.

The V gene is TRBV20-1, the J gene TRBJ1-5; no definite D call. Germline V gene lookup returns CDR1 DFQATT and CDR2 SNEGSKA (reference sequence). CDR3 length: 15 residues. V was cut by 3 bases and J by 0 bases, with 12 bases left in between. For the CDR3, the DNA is TGCAGTGCTAGGTCCCAGCTTTATAGCAATCAGCCCCAGCATTTT. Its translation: CSARSQLYSNQPQHF.

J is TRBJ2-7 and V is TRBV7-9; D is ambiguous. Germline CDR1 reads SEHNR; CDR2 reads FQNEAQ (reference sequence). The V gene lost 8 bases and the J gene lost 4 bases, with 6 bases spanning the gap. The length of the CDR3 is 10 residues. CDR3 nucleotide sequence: TGTGCCAGCGGGGAATACGAGCAGTACTTC. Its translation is CASGEYEQYF. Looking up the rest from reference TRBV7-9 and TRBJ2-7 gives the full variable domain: DTGVSQNPRHKITKRGQNVTFRCDPISEHNRLYWYRQTLGQGPEFLTYFQNEAQLEKSRLLSDRFSAERPKGSFSTLEIQRTEQGDSAMYLCASGEYEQYFGPGTRLTVT.

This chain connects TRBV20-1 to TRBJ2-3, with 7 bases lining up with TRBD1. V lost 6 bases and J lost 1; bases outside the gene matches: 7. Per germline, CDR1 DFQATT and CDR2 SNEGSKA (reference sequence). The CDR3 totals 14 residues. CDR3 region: CSAADRRGTDTQYF. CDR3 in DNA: TGCAGTGCGGCGGACAGGCGAGGCACAGATACGCAGTATTTT.

DNA for the CDR3: TGTGCCAGCAGCTTTTGGTCTAGGGGATACGAGCAGTACTTC. This sequence encodes CASSFWSRGYEQYF. The chain is built from TRBV3-1 and TRBJ2-7; D is perhaps TRBD1 (5 bases). Germline values: CDR1 LGHDT, CDR2 YNNKEL (reference sequence). The CDR3 runs 14 residues. V was pared by 5 bases and J by 4 bases, with 15 bases between.

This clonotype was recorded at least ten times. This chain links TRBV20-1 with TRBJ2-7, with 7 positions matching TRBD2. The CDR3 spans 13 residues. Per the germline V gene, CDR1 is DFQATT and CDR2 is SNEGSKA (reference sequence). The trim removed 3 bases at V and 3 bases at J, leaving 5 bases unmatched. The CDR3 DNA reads TGCAGTGCTAGTGGAGCGGGGCACTACGAGCAGTACTTC. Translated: CSASGAGHYEQYF.

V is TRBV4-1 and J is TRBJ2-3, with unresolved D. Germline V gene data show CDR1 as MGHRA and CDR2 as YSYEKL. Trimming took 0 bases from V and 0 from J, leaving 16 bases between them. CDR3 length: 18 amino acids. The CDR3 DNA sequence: TGCGCCAGCAGCCAAGAGAATAGGGCTAGACTTAGCACAGATACGCAGTATTTT. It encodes CASSQENRARLSTDTQYF.

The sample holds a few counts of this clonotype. CDR3 DNA: TGCAGTGCTGCCTCGGGGGGGCGGTTGAATCAGCCCCAGCATTTT. Encoded protein: CSAASGGRLNQPQHF. The rearrangement links TRBV20-1 to TRBJ1-5; TRBD1 is a possible D gene (6 bases). V lost 5 bases, J lost 4 bases, and 18 bases lay in between. This CDR3 spans 15 amino acids. Germline V gives CDR1 DFQATT, CDR2 SNEGSKA (reference sequence).